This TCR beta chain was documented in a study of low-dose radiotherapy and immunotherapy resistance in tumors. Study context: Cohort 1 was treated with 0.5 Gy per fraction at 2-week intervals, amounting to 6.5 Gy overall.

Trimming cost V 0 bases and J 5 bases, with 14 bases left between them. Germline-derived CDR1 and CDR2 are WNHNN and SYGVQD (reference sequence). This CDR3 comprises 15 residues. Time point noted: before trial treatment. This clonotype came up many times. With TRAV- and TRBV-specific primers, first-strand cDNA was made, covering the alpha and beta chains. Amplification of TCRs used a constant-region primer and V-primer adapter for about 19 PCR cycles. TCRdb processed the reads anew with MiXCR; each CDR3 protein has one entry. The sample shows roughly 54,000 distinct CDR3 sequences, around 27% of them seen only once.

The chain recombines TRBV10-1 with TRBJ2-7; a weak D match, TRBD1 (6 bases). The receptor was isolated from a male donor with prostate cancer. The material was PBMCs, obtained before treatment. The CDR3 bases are TGCGCCAGCAGTGAGTCGCGAGGGGGTCCGAACGAGCAGTACTTC. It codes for CASSESRGGPNEQYF.